Each of the 6 T cell receptor beta chains below was sequenced from the same sample in a study of radiotherapy plus CTLA-4 blockade in lung cancer. Assay used: immunoSEQ multiplex PCR; TCRdb lists only in-frame clones, some missing. The data show more than 25,000 clones, roughly 80% seen once. The specimen was peripheral blood, collected from a patient treated with radiotherapy plus ipilimumab. Source of these receptors: a human donor with non-small cell lung cancer who had stable disease on radiotherapy plus ipilimumab.

The chain couples TRBV4-2 to TRBJ1-1; 9 nucleotides align to TRBD1. This CDR3 is built from 16 residues. The germline V gene encodes CDR1 LGHNA and CDR2 YNFKEQ. The V and J ends lost 1 base and 5 bases, in that order; junction bases with no gene match: 8. CDR3 DNA sequence: TGTGCCAGCAGCCAAGGCGCGACAGGGGGGGGGACTGAAGCTTTCTTT. Translation gives CASSQGATGGGTEAFF.

CDR3 sequence: CASSLDRGTSEKLFF. Written as DNA, the CDR3 is TGTGCCAGCAGCTTGGACCGCGGGACGTCTGAAAAACTGTTTTTT. This chain uses TRBV5-4 with TRBJ1-4, with TRBD1 as a possible D gene (5 bases). Germline loops: CDR1 SGHNT, CDR2 YYREEE (reference sequence). V was pared by 0 bases and J by 7 bases, with 13 bases between. The CDR3 has 15 amino acids. The variable domain in full, completed from reference TRBV5-4 and TRBJ1-4, reads ETGVTQSPTHLIKTRGQQVTLRCSSQSGHNTVSWYQQALGQGPQFIFQYYREEENGRGNFPPRFSGLQFPNYSSELNVNALELDDSALYLCASSLDRGTSEKLFFGSGTQLSVL.

The chain employs TRBV6-5 and TRBJ1-2; 12 bases fit TRBD1. J was trimmed by 8 bases and V by 3 bases; bases with no gene match: 4. Germline lookup yields CDR1 MNHEY and CDR2 SVGAGI. The CDR3 covers 14 residues. The CDR3 sequence is CASSYYGTGGGYTF. CDR3 bases: TGTGCCAGCAGTTATTACGGGACAGGGGGCGGCTACACCTTC.

The chain uses TRBV4-3 and TRBJ2-5, with TRBD1 matching 12 bases. From germline, CDR1 is LGHNA and CDR2 YSLEER. The trim removed 0 bases at V and 5 bases at J, leaving 4 bases unmatched. The CDR3 runs 16 residues. Here the CDR3 reads CASSQEGQGAGETQYF. The DNA for the CDR3 is TGCGCCAGCAGCCAAGAGGGACAGGGGGCGGGGGAGACCCAGTACTTC.

This clone was seen only a few times. The chain links TRBV9 to TRBJ1-4, with D unclear. Trimming took off 0 bases at V and 8 bases at J, with 14 bases between the two ends. The CDR3 extends over 15 amino acids. Germline values: CDR1 SGDLS, CDR2 YYNGEE. This chain's CDR3 is CASSVGEARGEKLFF. The CDR3 region has the DNA TGTGCCAGCAGCGTAGGGGAGGCCCGAGGGGAAAAACTGTTTTTT.

The chain links TRBV5-6 to TRBJ2-4; the D gene is possibly TRBD1 (6 bases). The CDR3 spans 14 residues. Trimming shortened V by 4 bases and J by 2 bases, and 10 bases separated the two germline ends. Germline CDR1 SGHDT, CDR2 YYEEEE. The CDR3 nucleotides are TGTGCCAGCAGCCCGGGACATACCAAAAACATTCAGTACTTC. Residues: CASSPGHTKNIQYF.